This T cell receptor (beta chain) was recovered during a study of T cells in Graves' hyperthyroidism and ophthalmopathy. With 2 bases removed from V and 5 bases from J, the gap between germline ends came to 13 bases. The CDR3 runs 15 residues. Germline V gene sequence: CDR1 LNHDA, CDR2 SQIVND (reference sequence). This clonotype has at least ten counts. The target antigen is unknown. The diagnostic basis comprised clinical symptoms, serum thyroxine and TRAb, thyroid ultrasound and orbital computed tomography. TCR beta CDR3 region amplification was performed from RNA transcripts. RT-PCR in the first round (using the HTBI primer set) targeted the TCR CDR3. TCRdb ran MiXCR on the multiplex PCR reads and lists one entry per CDR3 protein. Of about 350,000 distinct CDR3 sequences listed, 15% to 20% are singletons. Study results and limitations: A median approximately 6.8 months before onset, the model predicted ophthalmopathy.

The source material was blood. The TCR sequence derives from a woman in her forties with Graves' ophthalmopathy. The chain combines TRBV19 with TRBJ1-5, with a weak D call TRBD1 (6 bases). The CDR3 protein is CASSILQGGDQPQHF. CDR3 DNA sequence: TGTGCCAGTAGTATATTACAGGGTGGCGATCAGCCCCAGCATTTT.